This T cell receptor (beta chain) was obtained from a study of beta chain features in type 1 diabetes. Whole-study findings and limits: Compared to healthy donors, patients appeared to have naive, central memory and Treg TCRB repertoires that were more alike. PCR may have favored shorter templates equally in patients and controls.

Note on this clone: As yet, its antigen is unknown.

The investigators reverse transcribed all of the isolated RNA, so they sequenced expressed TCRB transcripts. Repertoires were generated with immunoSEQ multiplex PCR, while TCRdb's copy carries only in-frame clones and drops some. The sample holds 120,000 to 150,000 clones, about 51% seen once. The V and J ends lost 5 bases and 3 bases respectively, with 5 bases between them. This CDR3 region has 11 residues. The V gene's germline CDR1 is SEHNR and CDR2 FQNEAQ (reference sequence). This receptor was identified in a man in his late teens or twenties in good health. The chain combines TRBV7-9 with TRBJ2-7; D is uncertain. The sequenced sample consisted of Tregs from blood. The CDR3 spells CASSVNYEQYF. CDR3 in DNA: TGTGCCAGCAGCGTCAACTACGAGCAGTACTTC.